Listed below are T cell receptor beta chains from one sample, sequenced in a study of control samples from healthy donors and cancer patients. Sequencing used immunoSEQ multiplex PCR; TCRdb keeps in-frame clones, though not all of them. Among about 130,000 clones, just under 95% were seen once, and the ten largest hold approximately 15%. The sequenced material came from PBMCs. These receptor sequences come from a man aged 55 to 69 with colorectal cancer. The CDR3 runs from the conserved cysteine through the conserved F or W. The D gene is left open where the match is weak. Clone size, where shown, is once, few, many, or a class for clones that have expanded.

>TRBJ1-6|13|.|.|TRBV6-5
TGTGCCAGCCGCGGCAGTGCCAATTCACCCCTCCACTTT
CASRGSANSPLHF
>TRBJ2-7|19|once|TRBD2|TRBV27
TGTGCCAGCAGTTCCCACTCCCAAGGACTAGCGGGGGCCTCCTACGAGCAGTACTTC
CASSSHSQGLAGASYEQYF
>TRBJ2-3|15|.|TRBD2|TRBV4-1
TGCGCCAGCAGCCCGTTAGCGGGGGGCACAGATACGCAGTATTTT
CASSPLAGGTDTQYF
>TRBJ2-7|17|.|.|TRBV3-1/TRBV3-2
TGTGCCAGCAGCCAAGGGGGGAGAACAACGATCTCCTACGAGCAGTACTTC
CASSQGGRTTISYEQYF
>TRBJ1-3|17|once|.|TRBV18
TGTGCCAGCTCACCACCGATCAGCCAGAGCTCTGGAAACACCATATATTTT
CASSPPISQSSGNTIYF
>TRBJ1-4|15|few|.|TRBV15
TGTGCCACCAGTTGGGGTAGGCGGGGTAATGAGAAGCTGTTTTTT
CATSWGRRGNEKLFF
>TRBJ2-2|13|once|.|TRBV19
TGTGCCAGTAGTACCCGTGACAAAAACGGGCTGTTTTTT
CASSTRDKNGLFF
>TRBJ2-3|15|.|.|TRBV24-1
TGTGCCACCAGTGATTCTCGGCAGAGCACAGATACGCAGTATTTT
CATSDSRQSTDTQYF
>TRBJ2-3|14|.|TRBD1|TRBV2
TGTGCCAGCAGGAGGGGGACAGCCACAGATACGCAGTATTTT
CASRRGTATDTQYF
>TRBJ1-1|14|.|.|TRBV19
TGTGCCAGTAGTAAAGCGCAGTTCAACACTGAAGCTTTCTTT
CASSKAQFNTEAFF
>TRBJ2-7|16|.|.|TRBV6-2/TRBV6-3
TGTGCCAGCAGCCTCAGGCAGATAACAAGATCCTACGAGCAGTACTTC
CASSLRQITRSYEQYF
>TRBJ2-3|18|.|TRBD2|TRBV19
TGTGCCAGTAGTACAACCCGACTGTCGAGCGGGGGCACAGATACGCAGTATTTT
CASSTTRLSSGGTDTQYF
>TRBJ1-1|13|once|.|TRBV18
TGTGCCAGCTCACCAGGGTCGGACACTGAAGCTTTCTTT
CASSPGSDTEAFF
>TRBJ2-3|15|.|TRBD2|TRBV7-2
TGTGCCAGCAGGATAGCGGGGGGGAGCACAGATACGCAGTATTTT
CASRIAGGSTDTQYF
>TRBJ1-5|16|once|.|TRBV15
TGTGCCACCAGCAGAGATTTCGGTCAGAGCAATCAGCCCCAGCATTTT
CATSRDFGQSNQPQHF
>TRBJ1-1|13|.|.|TRBV19
TGTGCCAGTAGTGTGGGCCAAAACACTGAAGCTTTCTTT
CASSVGQNTEAFF
>TRBJ2-1|18|.|TRBD2|TRBV4-1
TGCGCCAGCAGCCAAGATTGGCGAGCGGGGGCCGGCGGGAGTGAGCAGTTCTTC
CASSQDWRAGAGGSEQFF
>TRBJ2-5|16|.|TRBD2|TRBV7-2
TGTGCCAGCAGCTTGGCGACTAGCGGTGTTCAGGAGACCCAGTACTTC
CASSLATSGVQETQYF
>TRBJ1-1|16|.|TRBD1|TRBV18
TGTGCCAGCTCACGATTCAGCGACAGGGAGAACACTGAAGCTTTCTTT
CASSRFSDRENTEAFF
>TRBJ2-1|13|.|.|TRBV5-1
TGCGCCAGCAGCGGGTCAAACATCGATGAGCAGTTCTTC
CASSGSNIDEQFF
>TRBJ2-3|14|.|TRBD2|TRBV10-3
TGTGCCATCAGCCCGGGACTAGAAACAGATACGCAGTATTTT
CAISPGLETDTQYF
>TRBJ1-3|15|.|.|TRBV19
TGTGCCAGTAGTATAGACGCGGGGCTCGGAAACACCATATATTTT
CASSIDAGLGNTIYF
>TRBJ2-7|13|.|TRBD2|TRBV30
TGTGCCTGGACTAGCGGGGGGTCCTACGAGCAGTACTTC
CAWTSGGSYEQYF
>TRBJ2-7|19|.|TRBD2|TRBV7-9
TGTGCCAGCAGCATCGGGACTAGCGGGGGGGCCGGCCGGCCCTACGAGCAGTACTTC
CASSIGTSGGAGRPYEQYF
>TRBJ1-2|12|.|.|TRBV6-5
TGTGCCAGCAGTTACCCCTACGGGGGCTACACCTTC
CASSYPYGGYTF
>TRBJ1-1|12|.|.|TRBV10-3
TGTGCCATCAGTGGAGGGGTCACTGAAGCTTTCTTT
CAISGGVTEAFF
>TRBJ2-2|14|.|TRBD1|TRBV29-1
TGCAGCGCTCAACAGGGGACGAACACCGGGGAGCTGTTTTTT
CSAQQGTNTGELFF
>TRBJ1-5|13|.|TRBD1|TRBV7-2
TGTGCCAGCACCCGGGACAGGGATCAGCCCCAGCATTTT
CASTRDRDQPQHF
>TRBJ2-7|14|.|.|TRBV2
TGTGCCAGCAGAGGGGACGGTTATACCTACGAGCAGTACTTC
CASRGDGYTYEQYF
>TRBJ1-2|15|.|.|TRBV10-2
TGCGCCAGCAGTGACCTGAACACAGGGAGCTATGGCTACACCTTC
CASSDLNTGSYGYTF
>TRBJ1-6|15|.|.|TRBV5-5
TGTGCCAGCAGCTTGGTTCAGGGCGGGCGTTCACCCCTCCACTTT
CASSLVQGGRSPLHF
>TRBJ2-2|17|.|TRBD2|TRBV5-6
TGTGCCAGCAGCGCCCGACTAGCGGGGGGGCCGACCGGGGAGCTGTTTTTT
CASSARLAGGPTGELFF
>TRBJ1-6|15|.|.|TRBV5-1
TGCGCCAGCAGCTTCTCCCAGCAGGACTTTTCACCCCTCCACTTT
CASSFSQQDFSPLHF
>TRBJ1-4|22|.|.|TRBV21-1
TGTGCCAGCAGCAAAGTTACTCAACGAGGGACAGGGGTTTATCGGGCTAATGAAAAACTGTTTTTT
CASSKVTQRGTGVYRANEKLFF
>TRBJ1-2|14|.|TRBD1|TRBV19
TGTGCCAGTAGTATAACAGGGGTTGGCTATGGCTACACCTTC
CASSITGVGYGYTF
>TRBJ2-3|15|.|.|TRBV6-1
TGTGCCAGCAGTGAACGGGCACTGGGCACAGATACGCAGTATTTT
CASSERALGTDTQYF
>TRBJ1-1|13|.|.|TRBV2
TGTGCCAGCAGTACCGAGGGGCACCTTGAAGCTTTCTTT
CASSTEGHLEAFF
>TRBJ1-1|13|.|.|TRBV9
TGTGCCGGCAGCTGGACCTGGAACACTGAAGCTTTCTTT
CAGSWTWNTEAFF
>TRBJ1-4|16|.|.|TRBV15
TGTGCCACCAGCAGAGCCAGACAGACTTATAATGAAAAACTGTTTTTT
CATSRARQTYNEKLFF
>TRBJ2-7|14|few|TRBD1|TRBV6-2/TRBV6-3
TGTGCCAGCAGTTACCCGGGACAGGCCTACGAGCAGTACTTC
CASSYPGQAYEQYF
>TRBJ2-2|16|.|TRBD2|TRBV2
TGTGCCAGCAGCGCCCCGGGACTAGCGGGGGTCGGGGAGCTGTTTTTT
CASSAPGLAGVGELFF
>TRBJ1-4|15|.|.|TRBV18
TGTGCCAGCTCACAGGGGGGATCAACTAATGAAAAACTGTTTTTT
CASSQGGSTNEKLFF
>TRBJ2-3|15|.|.|TRBV5-1
TGCGCCAGCAGCGAGGCCGGACGGGGCACAGATACGCAGTATTTT
CASSEAGRGTDTQYF
>TRBJ2-7|15|few|.|TRBV11-2
TGTGCCAGCAGCCCCGGGCCCGACTCTTACTACGAGCAGTACTTC
CASSPGPDSYYEQYF
>TRBJ1-2|13|once|.|TRBV3-1/TRBV3-2
TGTGCCAGCAGGCGAGACGGCCCAGGAGGCTACACCTTC
CASRRDGPGGYTF
>TRBJ1-1|14|.|.|TRBV3-1/TRBV3-2
TGTGCCAGCAGCCAAGCGGGGGGGGCGGCTGAAGCTTTCTTT
CASSQAGGAAEAFF
>TRBJ2-7|15|.|TRBD2|TRBV5-1
TGCGCCAGCAGCGGGGGACTAGCGTCCGCCTACGAGCAGTACTTC
CASSGGLASAYEQYF
>TRBJ2-1|17|.|TRBD2|TRBV6-2/TRBV6-3
TGTGCCAGCAGCCGCCCGGGACTAGCGGGGGGGCCCAATGAGCAGTTCTTC
CASSRPGLAGGPNEQFF